This T cell receptor (beta chain) emerged from a study of naive and memory T cell subsets. Four PCR rounds used nested alpha and beta constant region primers plus the SP2 primer. For blood and skin samples, reverse transcription used TCR alpha and beta constant primers. One entry per CDR3 protein, called by TCRdb with MiXCR from the 5' RACE reads. The sample records roughly 62,000 distinct CDR3 sequences, less than 10% being singletons. To note about this clonotype: One junction end disagrees with the germline gene, perhaps due to a read error.

The library had UMIs added by 3' ligation of an oligonucleotide to TCR cDNA. Germline assignment: CDR1 LGHDT and CDR2 YNNKEL (reference sequence). This CDR3 comprises 14 residues. The chain uses TRBV3-1 and TRBJ2-7, with 8 bases that match TRBD1. The TCR was taken from a female donor in good health. CDR3 sequence (DNA): TGTGCCAACAGCACCACAGGGGGGTCCTACGAGCAGTACTTC. Translating gives CANSTTGGSYEQYF.